One sample yielded the 2 T cell receptor beta chains listed below, sequenced in a study of cytomegalovirus exposure and HLA in healthy donors. Amplification used 60 Vbeta primers and 13 Jbeta primers. Profiled with immunoSEQ multiplex PCR; TCRdb holds only in-frame clones, not every one. The sample lists about 200,000 clones; more than 60% were seen once. The sequenced material came from PBMCs. These receptors were obtained from a man aged 35-49 years in good health and CMV-seronegative.

The CDR3 reads CASSLTGTGGEAFF. The DNA for the CDR3 is TGTGCCAGCAGCTTAACGGGGACAGGGGGAGAAGCTTTCTTT. This chain links TRBV7-3 with TRBJ1-1; TRBD1 agrees at 11 bases. The V segment lost 0 bases and the J segment 8 bases; nucleotides outside the gene matches: 2. This CDR3 spans 14 amino acids. Germline lookup yields CDR1 SGHTA and CDR2 FQGTGA.

This clone was picked up one time. This chain links TRBV27 with TRBJ2-7, with 7 positions matching TRBD1. Germline CDR1 and CDR2: MNHEY and SMNVEV (reference sequence). The CDR3 totals 15 residues. With V trimmed by 5 bases and J by 0 bases, 7 bases remained unmatched. CDR3 region: CASSLIWDSSYEQYF. CDR3 DNA sequence: TGTGCCAGCAGTCTCATCTGGGACAGCTCCTACGAGCAGTACTTC.